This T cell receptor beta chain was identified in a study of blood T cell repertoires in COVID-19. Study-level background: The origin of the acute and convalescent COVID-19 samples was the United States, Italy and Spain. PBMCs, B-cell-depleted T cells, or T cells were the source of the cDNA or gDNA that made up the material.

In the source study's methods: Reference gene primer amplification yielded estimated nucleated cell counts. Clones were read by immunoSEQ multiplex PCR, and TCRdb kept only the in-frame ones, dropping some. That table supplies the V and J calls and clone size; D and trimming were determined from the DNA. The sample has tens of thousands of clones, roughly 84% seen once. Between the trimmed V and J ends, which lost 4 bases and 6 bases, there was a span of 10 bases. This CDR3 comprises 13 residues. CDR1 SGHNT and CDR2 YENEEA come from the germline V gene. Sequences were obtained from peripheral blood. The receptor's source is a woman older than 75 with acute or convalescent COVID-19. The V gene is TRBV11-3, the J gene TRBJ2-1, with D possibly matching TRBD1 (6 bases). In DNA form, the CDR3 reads TGTGCCAGCAGCTGCACAGGGTGCAATGAGCAGTTCTTC. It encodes CASSCTGCNEQFF.